The present TCR beta chain was sequenced within a study of cytomegalovirus exposure and HLA in healthy donors. Study-wide context: Unique TCRs from HLA-typed donors, roughly 87 million of them, were held in an early data release.

Whole-study findings and limits: An analysis that was carried out later associated 15,000 to 20,000 TCR beta sequences with HLA alleles at 0.05 false discovery rate. The sole available immune exposure information was CMV serostatus. Later on, a genetic analysis was performed. It linked a missense variant in DCLRE1C with V- and J-gene trimming of TCR beta.

The sample holds a few counts of this clone. Its antigen is undetermined. Researchers ran the PCR with 60 Vbeta and 13 Jbeta primers. Libraries were prepared by immunoSEQ multiplex PCR; TCRdb keeps only in-frame clonotypes and omits some of them. This table holds approximately 150,000 clones, over 80% found once. This CDR3 has 15 residues. Trimming at V came to 5 bases and at J to 5 bases, leaving 9 bases not matched to a gene. Germline V CDR1 and CDR2: MNHEY, SMNVEV (reference sequence). The V and J genes are TRBV27 and TRBJ2-7; 10 bases align to TRBD1. The sequence was collected from a male donor in good health and CMV-seronegative. What was sequenced was PBMCs. The CDR3: CASSPRDRGSHEQYF. The DNA of the CDR3 is TGTGCCAGCAGTCCGAGGGACAGGGGTTCTCACGAGCAGTACTTC.